Reported below is one TCR beta chain. Its antigen is not identified. Germline V gene data show CDR1 as LNHDA and CDR2 as SQIVND (reference sequence). The CDR3 length is 10 residues. This specimen comes from a study of lymphopenia after photon versus proton radiotherapy. Profiled with immunoSEQ multiplex PCR; TCRdb holds only in-frame clones, not every one. The table records some 30,000 clones, roughly 90% of them present only once. Study-wide results and limits: A bigger post-nadir fall in TCR diversity correlated inversely with survival time in deceased patients. After lymphocyte nadir, photon-treated repertoires showed oligoclonal expansion, especially CD8+ Temra.

The rearrangement uses TRBV19 and TRBJ2-5, with a possible D match to TRBD2 (6 bases). This specimen consisted of peripheral blood, obtained from a patient treated with photon-based radiotherapy. This receptor was identified in a woman in her 50s with pancreatic cancer. The CDR3 nucleotides are TGTTGGGGGAGGCGGGAGACCCAGTACTTC. Its protein product is CWGRRETQYF.